This T cell receptor (beta chain) was captured by sequencing in a study of blood T cell repertoires in COVID-19. Study information: COVID-19 samples from acute and convalescent phases originated in the United States, Italy and Spain. From T cells, B-cell-depleted T cells, or PBMCs came the material, which was cDNA or gDNA.

Original analysis: Reference gene primer amplification yielded estimated nucleated cell counts. The protocol was immunoSEQ multiplex PCR, while the TCRdb copy is restricted to in-frame clones and leaves out a portion. Clone size and V and J calls were adopted from that table, with D and trimming inferred from the DNA. The profile covers roughly 390,000 clones, with around 87% appearing a single time and 8.5% to 12% taken by the ten largest. The Seattle site enrolled patients during active infection and followed them longitudinally. Germline CDR1 SGHVS, CDR2 FQNEAQ. The CDR3 is 14 residues long. The V gene lost 1 base and the J gene lost 5 bases, with 12 bases spanning the gap.

This clonotype was obtained from a woman in her twenties or thirties with COVID-19, enrolled during active disease. Material for sequencing was peripheral blood. This chain uses TRBV7-8 with TRBJ2-7; D gene ambiguous. In DNA form, the CDR3 reads TGTGCCAGCAGCTTAGGGCTAGATACCCACGAGCAGTACTTC. This sequence encodes CASSLGLDTHEQYF.